These T cell receptor beta chains were read from a single sample in a study of blood T cell repertoires in COVID-19. Sequencing was performed with immunoSEQ multiplex PCR; in TCRdb, only in-frame clones are kept and a portion is missing. The sample lists 310,000 or so clones, around 90% seen once, with roughly 2% in the top ten. Sequencing was done on a sample of peripheral blood. The receptors stem from a woman aged 45-65 years who had recovered from COVID-19. CDR3s include the opening cysteine and the closing phenylalanine or tryptophan. The D gene is left open where the match is weak. Clone size, where shown, is once, few, many, or a class for clones that have expanded.

D	V	length	size	J	CDR3	DNA
TRBD2	TRBV7-6	17	NA	TRBJ2-5	CASSTSSGRASGETQYF	TGTGCCAGCAGCACCTCTAGCGGGAGGGCCTCAGGGGAGACCCAGTACTTC
NA	TRBV5-4	14	NA	TRBJ1-2	CASSFPGGIYGYTF	TGTGCCAGCAGCTTTCCGGGGGGCATCTATGGCTACACCTTC
TRBD1	TRBV9	15	NA	TRBJ2-3	CASSYDRGSTDTQYF	TGTGCCAGCAGCTACGACAGGGGGAGCACAGATACGCAGTATTTT
NA	TRBV5-1	15	NA	TRBJ2-4	CASSLNFLAKNIQYF	TGCGCCAGCAGCCTTAACTTTCTAGCCAAAAACATTCAGTACTTC
TRBD1	TRBV5-1	15	NA	TRBJ2-4	CASSLVTGVENIQYF	TGCGCCAGCAGCTTGGTGACAGGGGTGGAGAACATTCAGTACTTC
NA	TRBV11-2	14	NA	TRBJ2-1	CASSLTGAYNEQFF	TGTGCCAGCAGCTTAACGGGAGCGTACAATGAGCAGTTCTTC
NA	TRBV2	14	NA	TRBJ1-4	CASSQRRANEKLFF	TGTGCCAGCAGCCAACGGCGGGCTAATGAAAAACTGTTTTTT
NA	TRBV3-1/TRBV3-2	14	NA	TRBJ1-1	CASSQVPGRTEAFF	TGTGCCAGCAGCCAAGTCCCGGGAAGAACTGAAGCTTTCTTT
NA	TRBV4-3	14	NA	TRBJ2-3	CASSQSPGSDTQYF	TGCGCCAGCAGCCAAAGCCCGGGTTCGGATACGCAGTATTTT
NA	TRBV5-6	15	NA	TRBJ2-3	CASSLAATSTDTQYF	TGTGCCAGCAGCTTGGCTGCCACTAGCACAGATACGCAGTATTTT
TRBD1	TRBV9	17	once	TRBJ2-1	CASSPPGRGLSYNEQFF	TGTGCCAGCAGTCCCCCAGGCAGGGGGCTCTCCTACAATGAGCAGTTCTTC
NA	TRBV9	15	NA	TRBJ2-5	CASSVGAESGETQYF	TGTGCCAGCAGCGTAGGCGCCGAGAGCGGGGAGACCCAGTACTTC
TRBD1	TRBV2	16	NA	TRBJ1-2	CASSGDRTNTNYGYTF	TGTGCCAGCAGTGGGGACAGGACAAACACTAACTATGGCTACACCTTC
TRBD1	TRBV7-9	15	NA	TRBJ1-4	CASSPPGDRGEKLFF	TGTGCCAGCAGCCCCCCCGGGGACAGGGGTGAAAAACTGTTTTTT
NA	TRBV6-6	13	NA	TRBJ1-2	CASTFEGSGGYTF	TGTGCCAGCACCTTTGAAGGATCGGGAGGCTACACCTTC
NA	TRBV30	11	once	TRBJ2-1	CAWLARDEQFF	TGTGCCTGGCTAGCGCGAGATGAGCAGTTCTTC